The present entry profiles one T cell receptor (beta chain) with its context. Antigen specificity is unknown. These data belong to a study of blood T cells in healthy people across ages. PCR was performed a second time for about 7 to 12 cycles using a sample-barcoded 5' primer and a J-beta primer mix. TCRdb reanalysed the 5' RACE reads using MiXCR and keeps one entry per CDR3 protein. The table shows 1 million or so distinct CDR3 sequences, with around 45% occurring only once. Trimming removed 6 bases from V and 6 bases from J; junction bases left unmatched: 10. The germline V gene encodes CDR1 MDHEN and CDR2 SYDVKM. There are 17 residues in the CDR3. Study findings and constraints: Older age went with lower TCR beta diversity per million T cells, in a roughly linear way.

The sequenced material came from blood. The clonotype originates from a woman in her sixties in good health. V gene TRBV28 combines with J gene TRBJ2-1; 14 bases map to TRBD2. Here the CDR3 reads CASSPNVGLAGGNEQFF. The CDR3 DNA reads TGTGCCAGCAGCCCGAACGTCGGACTAGCGGGAGGCAATGAGCAGTTCTTC.